This T cell receptor beta chain was retrieved from a study of cytomegalovirus exposure and HLA in healthy donors. Findings of the study overall: Some highly shared sequence variants likely arose as a pipeline artifact. Accurate prediction of HLA-A and HLA-B alleles (for most subjects) was reportedly achieved from TCR beta sequences.

Primers for the PCR totalled 60 Vbeta and 13 Jbeta. Profiling relied on immunoSEQ multiplex PCR, and the TCRdb table lists in-frame clones only, not all of them. The data hold roughly 160,000 clones, with around nine tenths observed a single time. The CDR3 totals 13 residues. V gave up 4 bases and J gave up 2 bases, with 11 bases separating them. CDR1 is SQVTM, CDR2 ANQGSEA, per germline. The donors (healthy individuals) were bone marrow donors. This clone appeared once. Its antigen remains unknown. J is TRBJ1-1 and V is TRBV29-1; D remains ambiguous. Sequenced material: PBMCs. This clonotype was obtained from a woman under 40 in good health and CMV-seronegative. The CDR3 coding sequence is TGCAGCGTTGGGCGGGGTACAAACACTGAAGCTTTCTTT. As protein: CSVGRGTNTEAFF.